This T cell receptor (beta chain) was recorded in a study of control samples from healthy donors and cancer patients. Clones were read by immunoSEQ multiplex PCR, and TCRdb kept only the in-frame ones, dropping some. Among approximately 80,000 clones listed, 88% were seen once. The CDR3 loop spans 15 amino acids. V lost 5 bases to trimming and J lost 3 bases; unmatched junction nucleotides: 6. Germline V lookup: CDR1 SGHAT, CDR2 FQNNGV. The TCR originated in a woman between 50 and 59 years old in good health. What was sequenced was blood. The chain uses TRBV11-2 and TRBJ2-3; 9 bases are a match to TRBD2. The CDR3 region is CASSPLRGGTDTQYF. The CDR3 bases are TGTGCCAGCAGCCCCCTGCGGGGGGGAACAGATACGCAGTATTTT.